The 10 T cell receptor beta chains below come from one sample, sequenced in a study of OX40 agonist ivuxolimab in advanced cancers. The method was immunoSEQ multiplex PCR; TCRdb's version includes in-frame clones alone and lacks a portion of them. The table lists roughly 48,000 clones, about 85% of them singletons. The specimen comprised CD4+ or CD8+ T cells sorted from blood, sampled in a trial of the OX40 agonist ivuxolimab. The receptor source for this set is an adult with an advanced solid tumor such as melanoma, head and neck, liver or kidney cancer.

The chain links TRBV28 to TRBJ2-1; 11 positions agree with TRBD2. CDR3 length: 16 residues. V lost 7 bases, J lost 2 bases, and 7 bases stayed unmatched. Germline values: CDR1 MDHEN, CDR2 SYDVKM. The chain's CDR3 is CASTSTSGRAYNEQFF. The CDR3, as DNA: TGTGCCAGCACTTCCACTAGCGGGAGAGCCTACAATGAGCAGTTCTTC.

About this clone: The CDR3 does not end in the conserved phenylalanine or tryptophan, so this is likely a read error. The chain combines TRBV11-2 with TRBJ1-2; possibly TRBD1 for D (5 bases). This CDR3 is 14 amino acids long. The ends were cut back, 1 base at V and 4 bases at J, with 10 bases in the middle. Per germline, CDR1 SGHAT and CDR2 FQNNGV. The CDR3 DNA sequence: TGTGCCAGCAGCTTAGGGCCCCAGGGCTATGGCTACACCCTC. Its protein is CASSLGPQGYGYTL.

This CDR3 reads CATPSWRPVKEQYF. For the CDR3, the DNA is TGCGCCACCCCTTCATGGCGACCTGTAAAGGAGCAGTACTTC. This chain links TRBV10-1 with TRBJ2-7; no clear D. The CDR3 consists of 14 residues. Trimming took 10 bases from V and 7 from J, leaving 23 bases between them. CDR1 and CDR2 from the germline V gene are WNHNN and SYGVQD (reference sequence).

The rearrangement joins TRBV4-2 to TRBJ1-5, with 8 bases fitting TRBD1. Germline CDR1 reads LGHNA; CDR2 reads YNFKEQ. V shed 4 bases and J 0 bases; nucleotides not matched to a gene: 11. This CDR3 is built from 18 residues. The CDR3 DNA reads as TGTGCCAGCAGCCGAGGACAGGGAGGGCGGGGTAGCAATCAGCCCCAGCATTTT. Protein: CASSRGQGGRGSNQPQHF.

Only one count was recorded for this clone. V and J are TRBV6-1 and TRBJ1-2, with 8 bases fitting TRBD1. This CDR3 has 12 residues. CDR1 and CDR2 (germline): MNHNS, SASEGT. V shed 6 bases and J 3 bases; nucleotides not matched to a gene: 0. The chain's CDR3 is CASRTGDYGYTF. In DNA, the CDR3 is TGTGCCAGCAGGACAGGGGACTATGGCTACACCTTC.

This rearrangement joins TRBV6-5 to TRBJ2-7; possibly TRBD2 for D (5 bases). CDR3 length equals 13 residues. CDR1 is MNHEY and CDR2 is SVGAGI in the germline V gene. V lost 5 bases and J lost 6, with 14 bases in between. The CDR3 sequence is CASSLKAGSEQYF. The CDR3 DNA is TGTGCCAGCAGTCTAAAGGCGGGCTCCGAGCAGTACTTC.

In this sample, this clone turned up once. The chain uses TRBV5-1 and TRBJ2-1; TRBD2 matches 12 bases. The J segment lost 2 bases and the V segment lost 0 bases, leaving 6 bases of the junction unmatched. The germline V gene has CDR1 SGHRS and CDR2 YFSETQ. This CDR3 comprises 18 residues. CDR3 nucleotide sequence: TGCGCCAGCAGCTTGGTGGCTAGCGGGAGGGCCGCCTACAATGAGCAGTTCTTC. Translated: CASSLVASGRAAYNEQFF.

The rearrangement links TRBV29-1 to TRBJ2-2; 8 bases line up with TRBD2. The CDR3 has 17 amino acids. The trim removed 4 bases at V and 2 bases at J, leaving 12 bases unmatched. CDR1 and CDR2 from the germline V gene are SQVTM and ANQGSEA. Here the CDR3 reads CSVGGRGAHLNTGELFF. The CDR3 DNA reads TGCAGCGTTGGGGGGCGGGGGGCGCACCTCAACACCGGGGAGCTGTTTTTT.

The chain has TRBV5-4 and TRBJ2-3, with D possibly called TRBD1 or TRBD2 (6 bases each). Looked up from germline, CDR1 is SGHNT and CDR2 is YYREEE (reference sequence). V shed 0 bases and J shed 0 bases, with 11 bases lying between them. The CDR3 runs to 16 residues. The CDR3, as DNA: TGTGCCAGCAGCTTGGGGGGGGCGGTTAGCACAGATACGCAGTATTTT. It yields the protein CASSLGGAVSTDTQYF.

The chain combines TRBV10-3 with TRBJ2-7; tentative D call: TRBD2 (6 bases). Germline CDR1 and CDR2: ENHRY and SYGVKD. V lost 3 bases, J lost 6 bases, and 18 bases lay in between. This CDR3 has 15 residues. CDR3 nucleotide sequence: TGTGCCATCAGTGATCCACTAGCCGCCGGGGGCGAGCAGTACTTC. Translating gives CAISDPLAAGGEQYF.